The T cell receptor beta chain described here comes from a study of T-cell reconstitution after alpha-beta-depleted transplantation in children. Germline trimming cut 7 bases from V and 6 bases from J; bases unmatched to any gene: 8. There are 12 residues in the CDR3. Germline lookup yields CDR1 SQVTM and CDR2 ANQGSEA. For TCRbeta, the library was prepared with unique molecular identifiers. TCRdb processed the PCR reads anew with MiXCR; each CDR3 protein has one entry. This sample yields over 550,000 distinct CDR3 sequences, of which roughly a tenth are seen a single time; less than 5% belongs to the top ten. This clonotype has ten or more counts.

The TCR originated in a human donor who donated a stem cell graft to a child with acute myeloid leukemia. This specimen consisted of PBMCs from the stem cell graft donor, obtained from the stem cell graft. This chain uses TRBV29-1 with TRBJ1-2, with 7 positions matching TRBD1. CDR3 DNA: TGCAGCGGCGGCGAACAGGGGCATGGCTACACCTTC. Residues: CSGGEQGHGYTF.